The 3 T cell receptor beta chains below all came from one sample that was sequenced in a study of cytomegalovirus exposure and HLA in healthy donors. 60 Vbeta and 13 Jbeta primers were used in PCR. TCRdb's table, derived via immunoSEQ multiplex PCR, lists solely in-frame clones and lacks some. The sample has roughly 100,000 clones, 85% seen once. The sequencing sample was made of PBMCs. The receptor source for this set is a man aged 25 to 40 in good health and CMV-seronegative.

This clone was recorded once. The rearrangement uses TRBV30 and TRBJ1-1, with 10 bases aligning to TRBD1. J was trimmed by 5 bases and V by 2 bases; bases with no gene match: 5. Per the germline V gene, CDR1 is GTSNPN and CDR2 is SVGIG (reference sequence). The CDR3 has 14 residues. The CDR3 sequence is CAWSRDRGGTEAFF. The CDR3, as DNA: TGTGCCTGGAGTAGGGACAGGGGAGGGACTGAAGCTTTCTTT.

The chain couples TRBV11-2 to TRBJ2-1; 7 nucleotides align to TRBD1. Germline CDR1 reads SGHAT; CDR2 reads FQNNGV. The trim removed 4 bases at V and 9 bases at J, leaving 3 bases unmatched. The length of the CDR3 is 12 residues. CDR3 residues: CASSSEGAEQFF. DNA of the CDR3: TGTGCCAGCAGCTCAGAGGGGGCTGAGCAGTTCTTC.

The chain recombines TRBV5-1 with TRBJ2-3; 12 bases map to TRBD2. Trimming removed 4 bases from V and 0 bases from J; junction bases left unmatched: 3. CDR1 is SGHRS and CDR2 is YFSETQ in the germline V gene. This CDR3 contains 16 residues. CDR3 in amino acids: CASSQGLAGSTDTQYF. The CDR3 DNA follows: TGCGCCAGCAGCCAGGGACTAGCGGGCAGCACAGATACGCAGTATTTT.